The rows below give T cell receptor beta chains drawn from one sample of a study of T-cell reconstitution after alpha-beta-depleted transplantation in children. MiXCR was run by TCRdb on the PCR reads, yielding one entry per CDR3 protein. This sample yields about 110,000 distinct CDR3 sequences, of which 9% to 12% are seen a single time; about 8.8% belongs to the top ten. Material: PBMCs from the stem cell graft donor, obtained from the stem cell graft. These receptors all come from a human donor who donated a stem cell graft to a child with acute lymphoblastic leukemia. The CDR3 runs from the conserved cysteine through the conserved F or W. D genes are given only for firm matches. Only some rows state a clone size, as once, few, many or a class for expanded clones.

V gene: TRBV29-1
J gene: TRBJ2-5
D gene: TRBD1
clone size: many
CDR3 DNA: TGCAGCGGTAACCGGGACAGGGGACAAGAGACCCAGTACTTC
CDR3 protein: CSGNRDRGQETQYF

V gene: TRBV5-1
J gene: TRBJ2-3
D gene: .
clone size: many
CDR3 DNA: TGCGCCAGCAGCTTGAGGTGGATGCGGGGTTCACAGTTGGATACGCAGTATTTT
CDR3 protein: CASSLRWMRGSQLDTQYF

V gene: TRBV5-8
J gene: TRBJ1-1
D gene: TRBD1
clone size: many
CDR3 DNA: TGTGCCAGCAGCCCCTACAGGGGAACTTCGGCTTTCTTT
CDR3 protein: CASSPYRGTSAFF

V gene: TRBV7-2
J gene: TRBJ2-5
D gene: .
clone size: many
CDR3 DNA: TGTGCCAGCAGCTTCGGATTTGCAGTCACGGAGACCCAGTACTTC
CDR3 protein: CASSFGFAVTETQYF

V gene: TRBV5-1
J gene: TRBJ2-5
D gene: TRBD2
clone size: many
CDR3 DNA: TGCGCCAGCAGCTTGGCGGTAGCGGGGGGGCCGGCCGAGACCCAGTACTTC
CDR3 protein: CASSLAVAGGPAETQYF

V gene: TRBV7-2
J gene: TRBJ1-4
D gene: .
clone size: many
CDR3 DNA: TGTGCCAGCAGCTTAGACAGTGCGGGCGAAAAACTGTTTTTT
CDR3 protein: CASSLDSAGEKLFF

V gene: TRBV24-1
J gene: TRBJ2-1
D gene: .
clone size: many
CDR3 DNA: TGTGCCACCAGTGAGGGCCGATACTACAATGAGCAGTTCTTC
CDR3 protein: CATSEGRYYNEQFF

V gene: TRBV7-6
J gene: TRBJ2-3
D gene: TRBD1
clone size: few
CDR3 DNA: TGTGCCAGCAGCTCACAGGGGGTTATCACAGATACGCAGTATTTT
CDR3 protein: CASSSQGVITDTQYF

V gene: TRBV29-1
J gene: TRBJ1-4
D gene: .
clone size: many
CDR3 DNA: TGCAGCGGCCAGGGACACTTTAATGAAAAACTGTTTTTT
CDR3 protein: CSGQGHFNEKLFF

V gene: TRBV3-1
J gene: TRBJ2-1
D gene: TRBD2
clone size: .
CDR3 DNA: TGTGCCAGCAGCCATGAGGCTAGCGGGAGGACTCCACGGCAGTTCTTC
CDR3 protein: CASSHEASGRTPRQFF

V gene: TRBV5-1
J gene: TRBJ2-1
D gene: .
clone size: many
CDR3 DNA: TGCGCCAGCAGCTTGGAAGTTATCAGTGAGCAGTTCTTC
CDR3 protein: CASSLEVISEQFF

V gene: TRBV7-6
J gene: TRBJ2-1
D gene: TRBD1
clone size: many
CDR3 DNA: TGTGCCAGCAGCTTATCATCGGGACAGGGGTACTACAATGAGCAGTTCTTC
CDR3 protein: CASSLSSGQGYYNEQFF

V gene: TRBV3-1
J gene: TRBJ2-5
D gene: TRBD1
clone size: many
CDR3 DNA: TGTGCCAGCAGCCACCGACAGGGGAGGAAGACCCAGTACTTC
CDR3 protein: CASSHRQGRKTQYF

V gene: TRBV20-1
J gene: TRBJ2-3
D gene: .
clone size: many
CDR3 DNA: TGCAGTGCTAGTTGGCGACGGGTTGGGAGCACAGATACGCAGTATTTT
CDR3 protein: CSASWRRVGSTDTQYF

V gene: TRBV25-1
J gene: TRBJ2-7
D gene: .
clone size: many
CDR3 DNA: TGTGCCAGCAGTGATTGGCAGGGCGGGCAGTACTTC
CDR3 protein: CASSDWQGGQYF

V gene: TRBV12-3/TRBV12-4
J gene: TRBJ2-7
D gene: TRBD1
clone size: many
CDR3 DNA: TGTGCCAGCAGTTTACGACAGGGGGCCTACGAGCAGTACTTC
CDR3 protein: CASSLRQGAYEQYF

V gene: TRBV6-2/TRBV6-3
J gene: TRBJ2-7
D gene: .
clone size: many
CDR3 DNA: TGTGCCAGCAGTTATTCTACCGACAGGACCTCATCCTACGAGCAGTACTTC
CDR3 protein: CASSYSTDRTSSYEQYF

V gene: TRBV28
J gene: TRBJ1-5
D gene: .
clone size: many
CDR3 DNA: TGTGCCAGCACCAGGGACAGCAATCAGCCCCAGCATTTT
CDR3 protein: CASTRDSNQPQHF

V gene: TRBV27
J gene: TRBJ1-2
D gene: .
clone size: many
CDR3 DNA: TGTGCCAGCAGTTGGGACCCGGCTAACTATGGCTACACCTTC
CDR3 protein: CASSWDPANYGYTF

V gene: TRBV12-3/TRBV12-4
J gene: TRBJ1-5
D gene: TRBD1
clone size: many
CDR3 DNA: TGTGCCAGCAGACGACAGGGGAGCCAGCCCCAGCATTTT
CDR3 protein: CASRRQGSQPQHF

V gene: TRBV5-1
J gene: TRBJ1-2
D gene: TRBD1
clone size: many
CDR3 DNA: TGCGCCAGCAGCTTGGACGGGACAGGGGGCGCGGGTAACTATGGCTACACCTTC
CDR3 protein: CASSLDGTGGAGNYGYTF

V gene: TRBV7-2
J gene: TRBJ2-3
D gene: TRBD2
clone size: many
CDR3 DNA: TGTGCCAGCAGCTTAGCACAGCGGGAGGCTTCTCGCACAGATACGCAGTATTTT
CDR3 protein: CASSLAQREASRTDTQYF

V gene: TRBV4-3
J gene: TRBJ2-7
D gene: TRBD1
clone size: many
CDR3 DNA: TGCGCCAGCAGCCAAGAAGGCAGGGGGCGTTCCTACGAGCAGTACTTC
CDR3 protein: CASSQEGRGRSYEQYF

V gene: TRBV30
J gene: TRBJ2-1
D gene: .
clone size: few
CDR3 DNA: TGTGCCTGGAGCCCCTCCTACAATGAGCAGTTCTTC
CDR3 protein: CAWSPSYNEQFF

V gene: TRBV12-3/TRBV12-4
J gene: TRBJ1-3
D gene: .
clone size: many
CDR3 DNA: TGTGCCAGACCGGGGGGGTCTGGAAACACCATATATTTT
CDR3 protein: CARPGGSGNTIYF

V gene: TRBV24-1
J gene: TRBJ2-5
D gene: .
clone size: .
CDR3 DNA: TGTGCCACCAGTGATTTGGTAGGGGGTGAAGAGACCCAGTACTTC
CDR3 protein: CATSDLVGGEETQYF

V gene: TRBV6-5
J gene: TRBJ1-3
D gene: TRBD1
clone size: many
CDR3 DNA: TGTGCCAGCAGGGTGTCAGGGGGCTCCGGAAACACCATATATTTT
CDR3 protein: CASRVSGGSGNTIYF

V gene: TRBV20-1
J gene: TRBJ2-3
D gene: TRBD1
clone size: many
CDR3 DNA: TGCAGTGCTAGAGGGGACAGGGGCACAGATACGCAGTATTTT
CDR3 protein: CSARGDRGTDTQYF

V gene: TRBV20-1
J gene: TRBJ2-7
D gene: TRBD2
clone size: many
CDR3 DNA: TGCAGTGCTATACCCGGGACTAGCGGGGCCTACGAGCAGTACTTC
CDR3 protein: CSAIPGTSGAYEQYF

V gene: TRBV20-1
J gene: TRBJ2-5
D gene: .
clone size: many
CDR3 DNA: TGCAGTGCTAAAGAGTGGGGTCAAGAGACCCAGTACTTC
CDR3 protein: CSAKEWGQETQYF

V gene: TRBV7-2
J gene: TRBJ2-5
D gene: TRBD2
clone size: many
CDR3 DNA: TGTGCCAGCAGCCTGAGGGAGGGAGCGACCCAGTACTTC
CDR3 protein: CASSLREGATQYF

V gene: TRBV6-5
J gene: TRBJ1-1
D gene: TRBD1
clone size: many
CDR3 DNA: TGTGCCAGCAGTTGGGGACAGGGGCGTCGGACTGAAGCTTTCTTT
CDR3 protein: CASSWGQGRRTEAFF

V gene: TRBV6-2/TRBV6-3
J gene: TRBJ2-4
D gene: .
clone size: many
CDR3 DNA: TGTGCCAGCAGTTACTCCAAAGGAGCGGAACGAGATGGGGCCAAAAACATTCAGTACTTC
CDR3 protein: CASSYSKGAERDGAKNIQYF

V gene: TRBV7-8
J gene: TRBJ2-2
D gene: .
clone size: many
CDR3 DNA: TGTGCCAGCAGTCGGTGGGAGGGGGTTACCGGGGAGCTGTTTTTT
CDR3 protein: CASSRWEGVTGELFF

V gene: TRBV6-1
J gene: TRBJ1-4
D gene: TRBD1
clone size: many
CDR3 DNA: TGTGCCAGCAGCAGACGCCGGGACAGCCCGTTCCGGGGGAATGAAAAACTGTTTTTT
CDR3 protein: CASSRRRDSPFRGNEKLFF

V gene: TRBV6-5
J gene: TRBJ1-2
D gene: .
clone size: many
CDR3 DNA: TGTGCCAGCAGTTTAGGACCAAACCTCAACTATGGCTACACCTTC
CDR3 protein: CASSLGPNLNYGYTF

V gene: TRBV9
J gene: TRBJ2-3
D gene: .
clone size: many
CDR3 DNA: TGTGCCAGCAGCGGGCAATGGGATACGCAGTATTTT
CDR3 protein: CASSGQWDTQYF